This TCR beta chain is drawn from a study of vaccination effects on CD4 cells after COVID-19. Overall study findings and caveats: From healthy vaccinees, only 1 of 255 vaccine-induced clones also reacted to common cold coronaviruses. Marked clonal contraction was seen in infection- and vaccine-induced clones late after vaccination.

On this clone itself: Its cognate antigen is unknown.

Sequenced by immunoSEQ multiplex PCR; TCRdb stores in-frame clones only, minus some. This sample has 66,000 or so clones, with 70% to 85% found just once. Isolating CD4+ T cells followed about 10 days of culture. Two-dose vaccination with either BNT162b2 or mRNA-1273 was given to the participants. Nucleocapsid antibody tests were negative, and the vaccine recipients had no prior SARS-CoV-2 infection. V shed 7 bases and J shed 0 bases, with 18 bases lying between them. There are 16 residues in the CDR3. The germline CDR1 and CDR2 sequences are MNHEY and SMNVEV (reference sequence). The chain carries TRBV27 and TRBJ1-2, with a weak D call TRBD1 (6 bases). The sample consisted of CD4+ T cells from PBMCs cultured without peptide, taken after COVID-19 vaccination. The origin of this receptor is a human donor who received a COVID-19 vaccine. CDR3 sequence (DNA): TGTGCCAGCACCCGGGGGGGCAGCTACGCTAACTATGGCTACACCTTC. As protein: CASTRGGSYANYGYTF.